This T cell receptor beta chain was identified during a study of human T cells and chemical hapten exposure. Study at large: Per-sample TCR yield variation was attributed mainly to small pooled library volume differences.

Unfractionated whole blood served as the source for total RNA extraction. Study-wide findings and caveats: Counts of TCRs above 1 in 1000 frequency stayed unchanged with DPC sensitization.

This CDR3 region has 15 residues. The ends were cut back, 2 bases at V and 4 bases at J, with 14 bases in the middle. The germline gives CDR1 MNHEY, CDR2 SVGEGT. Unique molecular identifiers were attached to individual cDNA molecules during library preparation. In the original workflow: Individual samples carried between roughly 20,000 and 690,600 TCRs, with 85,000 to 100,000 as the median. MiXCR, applied by TCRdb to the reads, yields one record per CDR3 protein. TCRdb assigned the V and J calls; the authors' analysis was not used. The repertoire consists of 95,000 to 150,000 distinct CDR3 sequences, with around 8.5% occurring once and the leading ten covering just over 1.4%. This clonotype was observed at least ten times. The target antigen is unknown.

This sequence was found in a human donor in good health. Some clones in this sample may be carry-over from other donors' samples. Sequencing was performed on whole blood. The chain employs TRBV6-2 or TRBV6-3 and TRBJ1-2, with D hard to call. This chain's CDR3 is CASSYDGVVLYGYTF. CDR3 bases: TGTGCCAGCAGTTACGACGGGGTGGTTCTCTATGGCTACACCTTC.